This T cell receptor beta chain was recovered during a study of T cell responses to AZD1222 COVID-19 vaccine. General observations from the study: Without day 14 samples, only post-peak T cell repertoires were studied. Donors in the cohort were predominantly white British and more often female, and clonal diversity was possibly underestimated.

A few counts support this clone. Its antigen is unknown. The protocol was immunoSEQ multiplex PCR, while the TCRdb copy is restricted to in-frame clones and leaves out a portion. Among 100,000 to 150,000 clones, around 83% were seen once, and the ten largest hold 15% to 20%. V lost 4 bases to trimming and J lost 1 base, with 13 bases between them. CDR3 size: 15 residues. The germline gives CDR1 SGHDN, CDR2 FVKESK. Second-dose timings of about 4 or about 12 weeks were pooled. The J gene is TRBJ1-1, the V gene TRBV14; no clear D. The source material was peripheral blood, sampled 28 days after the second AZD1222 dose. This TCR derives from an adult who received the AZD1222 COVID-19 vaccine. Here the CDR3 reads CASSPMWNSNTEAFF. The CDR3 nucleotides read TGTGCCAGCAGCCCGATGTGGAATTCGAACACTGAAGCTTTCTTT.